This T cell receptor (beta chain) appears in the sequencing data of a study of cytomegalovirus exposure and HLA in healthy donors. PCR employed 60 Vbeta and 13 Jbeta primers. Sequencing used immunoSEQ multiplex PCR; TCRdb keeps in-frame clones, though not all of them. The sample contains around 150,000 clones, about 74% of which appear only once. Study-level findings and limits: A missense variant in DCLRE1C was later tied to TCR beta V- and J-gene trimming.

The CDR3 length is 16 residues. With V trimmed by 0 bases and J by 1 base, 5 bases remained unmatched. The V gene's germline CDR1 is SGDLS and CDR2 YYNGEE. Regarding this clone: The target antigen is unknown.

This rearrangement joins TRBV9 to TRBJ2-3; 7 nucleotides line up with TRBD2. The sample comprised PBMCs. The clonotype was recovered from a male donor in good health and CMV-seronegative. The CDR3 bases are TGTGCCAGCAGCGTAGTCCCTAGCGGAGGCACAGATACGCAGTATTTT. Translated, it gives CASSVVPSGGTDTQYF. Using reference TRBV9 and TRBJ2-3 for the parts outside the CDR3, the full variable domain is DSGVTQTPKHLITATGQRVTLRCSPRSGDLSVYWYQQSLDQGLQFLIQYYNGEERAKGNILERFSAQQFPDLHSELNLSSLELGDSALYFCASSVVPSGGTDTQYFGPGTRLTVL.